The source of this T cell receptor (beta chain) is a study of regulatory T cells in long-lasting Graves disease. Findings of the study overall: Rather than thyroid tissue, only peripheral blood underwent study.

Note on this clonotype: Its antigen is undetermined.

The germline V gene encodes CDR1 MNHEY and CDR2 SMNVEV (reference sequence). CDR3 size: 16 residues. The germline V and J ends were trimmed by 7 bases and 6 bases, with 24 bases remaining between them. Time point here: newly diagnosed GD, antithyroid drugs for less than 3 months. PBMC RNA was the source of the TCR library. In building TCR beta libraries, iRepertoire HTBI primers were used together with Arm-PCR of CDR3 regions. TCRdb reanalysed the multiplex PCR reads using MiXCR and keeps one entry per CDR3 protein. This sample has some 250,000 distinct CDR3 sequences, with around a sixth found just once. A further study also used this sample, focusing on T cells in Graves' hyperthyroidism and ophthalmopathy. From that paper: The definition of stable Graves' hyperthyroidism was no ophthalmopathy progression within 18 months. Lactation, pregnancy, other autoimmune disease or uncontrolled infection excluded patients.

This clonotype originated in a woman under 40 with Graves disease. The V call is TRBV27, the J call TRBJ1-1; the D gene is possibly TRBD1 (5 bases). The source was peripheral blood mononuclear cells (PBMCs), collected at new diagnosis, from a patient treated with antithyroid drugs. This chain's CDR3 is CASISREGREWSEAFF. The CDR3 DNA is TGTGCCAGCATCTCCCGGGAGGGGAGGGAATGGTCTGAAGCTTTCTTT.